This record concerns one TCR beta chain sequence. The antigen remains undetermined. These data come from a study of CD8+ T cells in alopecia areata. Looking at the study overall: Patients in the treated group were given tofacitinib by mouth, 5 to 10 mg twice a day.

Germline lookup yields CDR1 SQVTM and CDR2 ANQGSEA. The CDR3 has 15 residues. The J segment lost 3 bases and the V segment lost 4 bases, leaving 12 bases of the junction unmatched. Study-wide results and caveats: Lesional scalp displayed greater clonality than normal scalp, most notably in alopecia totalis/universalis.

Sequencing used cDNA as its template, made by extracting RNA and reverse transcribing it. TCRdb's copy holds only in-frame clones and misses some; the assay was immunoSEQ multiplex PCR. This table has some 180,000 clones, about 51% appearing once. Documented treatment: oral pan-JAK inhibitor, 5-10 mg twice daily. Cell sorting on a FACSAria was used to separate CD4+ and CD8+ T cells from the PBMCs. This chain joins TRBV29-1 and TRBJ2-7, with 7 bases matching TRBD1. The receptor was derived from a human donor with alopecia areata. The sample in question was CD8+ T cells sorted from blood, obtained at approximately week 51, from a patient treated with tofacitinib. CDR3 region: CSVVTRGGFFYEQYF. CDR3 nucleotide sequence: TGCAGCGTTGTTACGAGAGGGGGCTTCTTCTACGAGCAGTACTTC.